This TCR beta chain comes out of a study of control samples from healthy donors and cancer patients. Generated by immunoSEQ multiplex PCR, the TCRdb table keeps only in-frame clones and is missing some. The sample has about 110,000 clones; 83% are singletons. The sample comprised blood. The receptor's source is a woman aged 45-59 years in good health.

The CDR3 DNA reads as TGTGCCAGCAGCCAAGATTTGAGGGCGCGGGGGACAAATCAGCCCCAGCATTTT. This sequence encodes CASSQDLRARGTNQPQHF. V gene TRBV4-2 combines with J gene TRBJ1-5, with D perhaps matching TRBD1 (6 bases). CDR1 LGHNA and CDR2 YNFKEQ come from the germline V gene. The V end was cut by 0 bases, the J end by 4 bases, with 19 bases between. The CDR3 is 18 residues long.